What follows are 2 T cell receptor beta chains derived from one specimen sequenced in a study of blood T cell repertoires in COVID-19. The repertoire was sequenced with immunoSEQ multiplex PCR; TCRdb's copy has only in-frame clones and lacks some. There are hundreds of thousands of clones in the sample; 70% to 90% occur only once, and around 7.8% lies in the top ten. Input material: peripheral blood. These receptors were obtained from a woman aged 45-60 years who had recovered from COVID-19.

The chain joins TRBV11-3 to TRBJ2-1; TRBD2 aligns across 7 bases. Losses at the gene ends were 1 base for V and 6 bases for J; bases not matched to a gene: 3. The germline V gene encodes CDR1 SGHNT and CDR2 YENEEA. The CDR3 runs to 14 residues. The CDR3 loop reads CASSLAAGVNEQFF. The CDR3 DNA reads as TGTGCCAGCAGCTTAGCCGCGGGGGTCAATGAGCAGTTCTTC.

The chain combines TRBV19 with TRBJ2-4; D is ambiguous. V was pared by 8 bases and J by 9 bases, with 14 bases between. Germline values: CDR1 LNHDA, CDR2 SQIVND (reference sequence). The CDR3 sequence is 12 residues long. The CDR3 coding sequence is TGTGCCAGTCGTGCTAGATTCGGCATTCAGTACTTC. Protein: CASRARFGIQYF.